This TCR beta chain was profiled in a study of shared clonotypes between healthy human individuals. CDR3 size: 15 residues. Trimming took 4 bases from V and 10 from J; bases not matched to a gene: 13. Germline values: CDR1 SNHLY, CDR2 FYNNEI. Using immunoSEQ multiplex PCR, the repertoire was profiled, and TCRdb retains in-frame clones only, with some absent. The data show approximately 2.3 million clones, approximately 95% seen once. Input material: naive CD4+ T cells from PBMCs. Subset described: CD45RA+ positively selected. This rearrangement joins TRBV2 to TRBJ2-1, with 7 bases lining up with TRBD2. The clonotype was recovered from a man aged 18 to 30 in good health. Some clones in this sample may be carry-over from other donors' samples. The CDR3 DNA reads TGTGCCAGCAGTGCCGGCAGCGGGAACCGACAGGAGCAGTTCTTC. It encodes CASSAGSGNRQEQFF.